This T cell receptor beta chain was retrieved from a study of vaccination and CD4 T cells after COVID-19. This sample's treatment: roughly 10-day PBMC culture with coronavirus spike peptide pools or control peptides (ViraFEST assay). On this clonotype itself: What it binds is not known.

V was cut by 6 bases and J by 6 bases, with 7 bases left in between. The CDR3 runs 11 residues. Germline V gene sequence: CDR1 ENHRY, CDR2 SYGVKD. With the Oncomine TCR Beta short-read assay, DNA from cultured CD4+ T cells was sequenced. TCRdb called the PCR reads again in MiXCR, with one record for every CDR3 protein. The table has about 19,000 distinct CDR3 sequences, under 60% seen once; the top ten hold about a tenth. The sequence was collected from a human donor who had recovered from COVID-19. Sample: CD4+ T cells from blood, cultured in vitro, taken after SARS-CoV-2 vaccination. This sequence joins TRBV10-3 and TRBJ2-3; D is unclear. The CDR3: CAISPADTQYF. The CDR3 DNA is TGTGCCATCAGCCCCGCCGATACGCAGTATTTT.